One and the same sample provided the 31 T cell receptor beta chains below, sequenced in a study of CD8+CD57+ T cells in acquired aplastic anemia. Previously, flow cytometry had revealed CD8+CD57+ cell expansion in the patients chosen for sequencing. Both TCR beta VDJ combination and CDR3 sequence profiling were carried out. Genomic DNA was the template for this profiling. One entry per CDR3 protein, called by TCRdb with MiXCR from the reads. The sample has about 470,000 distinct CDR3 sequences, approximately 33% seen once. Sequencing input: sorted CD4+, CD8+, or CD8+CD57+ T cells (not recorded which) from PBMCs. The receptors shown here come from a human donor with aplastic anemia.

This clonotype was picked up many times. The chain joins TRBV29-1 to TRBJ2-1; D gene unclear. CDR1 is SQVTM, CDR2 ANQGSEA, per germline. V dropped 1 base and J dropped 0 bases, with 10 bases sitting between them. CDR3 length: 15 residues. CDR3 protein: CSVEVGSSSYNEQFF. For the CDR3, the DNA is TGCAGCGTTGAAGTTGGGTCTAGCTCCTACAATGAGCAGTTCTTC.

The chain links TRBV29-1 to TRBJ1-5; 9 nucleotides match TRBD1. Germline loops: CDR1 SQVTM, CDR2 ANQGSEA. The CDR3 contains 13 residues. Unmatched junction bases numbered 4, after V lost 6 bases and J lost 4 bases. This chain's CDR3 is CSVGDRANQPQHF. The CDR3 DNA reads TGCAGCGTGGGGGACAGGGCAAATCAGCCCCAGCATTTT.

This clonotype has ten or more counts. The genes are TRBV25-1 and TRBJ2-1; 10 bases fit TRBD2. The CDR3 sequence is 18 residues long. V shed 3 bases, J shed 9 bases, and the junction held 17 bases outside the gene matches. Per germline, CDR1 MGHDK and CDR2 SYGVNS. The CDR3 here is CASSDTDSGRGGFGEQFF. CDR3 coding DNA: TGTGCCAGCAGTGATACGGACAGCGGGAGGGGGGGGTTCGGTGAGCAGTTCTTC. The full variable domain, completed using reference TRBV25-1 and TRBJ2-1, is EADIYQTPRYLVIGTGKKITLECSQTMGHDKMYWYQQDPGMELHLIHYSYGVNSTEKGDLSSESTVSRIRTEHFPLTLESARPSHTSQYLCASSDTDSGRGGFGEQFFGPGTRLTVL.

This sequence joins TRBV5-6 and TRBJ1-4; TRBD1 might be the D (6 bases). The CDR3 has 14 residues. V was trimmed by 0 bases and J by 8 bases, leaving 11 bases between them. Per germline, CDR1 SGHDT and CDR2 YYEEEE. CDR3 amino acids: CASSLGGGSEKLFF. CDR3 DNA: TGTGCCAGCAGCTTGGGGGGGGGCTCCGAAAAACTGTTTTTT.

This clonotype was picked up a small number of times. The chain recombines TRBV5-4 with TRBJ2-7, with D possibly TRBD2 on 6 matching bases. V lost 2 bases, J lost 6 bases, and 12 bases lay in between. The CDR3 totals 13 residues. Germline V gives CDR1 SGHNT, CDR2 YYREEE (reference sequence). CDR3 region: CASSLAEGSEQYF. CDR3 nucleotide sequence: TGTGCCAGCAGCTTAGCGGAGGGATCCGAGCAGTACTTC.

Only a few counts were recorded for this clonotype. The chain uses TRBV16 and TRBJ2-7, with 10 positions matching TRBD1. J lost 4 bases, V lost 6 bases, and 6 bases had no gene match. This CDR3 region has 14 residues. Germline V gene lookup returns CDR1 KGHSY and CDR2 FQNENV. The CDR3 sequence is CASSVRDRGYEQYF. In nucleotides, the CDR3 is TGTGCCAGCAGTGTCCGGGACAGGGGATACGAGCAGTACTTC.

This clonotype was detected ten times or more. The J gene is TRBJ1-2, the V gene TRBV9; maybe TRBD1 (6 bases). The germline V and J ends were trimmed by 4 bases and 3 bases, with 10 bases remaining between them. Looked up from germline, CDR1 is SGDLS and CDR2 is YYNGEE. There are 13 residues in the CDR3. The CDR3 DNA reads as TGTGCCAGCAGCCCCCGGACAGACTATGGCTACACCTTC. Translation: CASSPRTDYGYTF.

This clonotype came up many times. The genes are TRBV12-3 or TRBV12-4 and TRBJ2-7, with TRBD2 matching 8 bases. The trim removed 5 bases at V and 4 bases at J, leaving 7 bases unmatched. The CDR3 sequence is 14 residues long. CDR3 region: CASSRGLAGYEQYF. The CDR3 DNA reads as TGTGCCAGCAGTCGAGGACTAGCTGGGTACGAGCAGTACTTC.

This clonotype was recorded at least ten times. This rearrangement joins TRBV29-1 to TRBJ1-4; 7 nucleotides agree with TRBD1. Germline V gives CDR1 SQVTM, CDR2 ANQGSEA. Trimming at V came to 7 bases and at J to 3 bases, leaving 2 bases not matched to a gene. The CDR3 extends over 12 amino acids. The CDR3 nucleotides are TGCAGCGGGACAGGAGCTAATGAAAAACTGTTTTTT. It encodes CSGTGANEKLFF.

The chain recombines TRBV6-2 or TRBV6-3 with TRBJ2-7; D gene unclear. The CDR3 consists of 16 residues. Germline V CDR1 and CDR2: MNHEY, SVGEGT. V lost 7 bases, J lost 3 bases, and 22 bases lay in between. In DNA, the CDR3 is TGTGCCAGCACCAGGTGGGGTCAGGTTAGGGACTACGAGCAGTACTTC. It specifies CASTRWGQVRDYEQYF.

This clonotype was counted only a few times. A much larger clonotype is one base distant, so this may be a read error. This chain's CDR3 is CASSLTGTLYEQYF. CDR3 DNA sequence: TGTGCCAGCAGCTTAACGGGGACCCTCTACGAGCAGTACTTC. The chain combines TRBV7-3 with TRBJ2-7, with D perhaps given as TRBD1 or TRBD2 (5 bases each). Trimming shortened V by 0 bases and J by 3 bases, and 9 bases separated the two germline ends. The CDR3 has 14 residues. The germline gives CDR1 SGHTA, CDR2 FQGTGA.

This sequence joins TRBV10-1 and TRBJ2-4; 9 bases agree with TRBD2. The CDR3 loop spans 16 amino acids. J was trimmed by 0 bases and V by 8 bases; bases with no gene match: 8. Germline V lookup: CDR1 WNHNN, CDR2 SYGVQD (reference sequence). The CDR3 bases are TGCGCCAGCGAGGCTAGCGGGGTTTTAGCCAAAAACATTCAGTACTTC. The encoded protein is CASEASGVLAKNIQYF.

This chain connects TRBV20-1 to TRBJ2-7; D is ambiguous. The V gene's germline CDR1 is DFQATT and CDR2 SNEGSKA (reference sequence). The V end was cut by 1 base, the J end by 0 bases, with 4 bases between. CDR3 length: 12 amino acids. This CDR3 is CSARVPSYEQYF. The DNA of the CDR3 is TGCAGTGCTAGAGTTCCCTCCTACGAGCAGTACTTC.

This clonotype was seen at least ten times. The chain is built from TRBV2 and TRBJ2-1, with a tentative D call TRBD2 (6 bases). The CDR3 has 12 residues. Trimming shortened V by 4 bases and J by 8 bases, and 9 bases separated the two germline ends. CDR1 is SNHLY, CDR2 FYNNEI, per germline. The DNA of the CDR3 is TGTGCCAGCAGTGTGGGCGGGGATGAGCAGTTCTTC. It is translated as CASSVGGDEQFF.

This sequence joins TRBV25-1 and TRBJ1-2, with D unclear. The germline CDR1 and CDR2 sequences are MGHDK and SYGVNS. The CDR3 totals 14 residues. V was pared by 1 base and J by 8 bases, with 14 bases between. The CDR3 sequence: CASSESPGAGGYTF. CDR3 DNA: TGTGCCAGCAGTGAATCTCCCGGAGCGGGAGGCTACACCTTC.

This clonotype was counted ten times or more. V and J are TRBV12-3 or TRBV12-4 and TRBJ1-2; weak D call: TRBD1 (5 bases). This CDR3 has 13 residues. Trimming shortened V by 8 bases and J by 3 bases, and 13 bases separated the two germline ends. The CDR3 DNA reads TGTGCCAGCCTTAGGGGAGGACACTATGGCTACACCTTC. It is translated as CASLRGGHYGYTF.

The table lists this clonotype with a few counts. V is TRBV9 and J is TRBJ2-7, with a weak D call TRBD2 (7 bases). V gave up 0 bases and J gave up 4 bases, with 14 bases separating them. This CDR3 has 15 amino acids. From germline, CDR1 is SGDLS and CDR2 YYNGEE. CDR3 loop: CASSVEGGARYEQYF. The CDR3 nucleotides are TGTGCCAGCAGCGTAGAGGGGGGGGCGCGATACGAGCAGTACTTC.

This clonotype was picked up many times. The genes are TRBV9 and TRBJ2-7; D not resolved. CDR3 length: 13 amino acids. Trimming left V 0 bases short and J 2 bases short, with 6 bases between. Germline CDR1 SGDLS, CDR2 YYNGEE. Written as DNA, the CDR3 is TGTGCCAGCAGCGTAGGAGACACCTACGAGCAGTACTTC. This codes for CASSVGDTYEQYF.

This clonotype was seen more than once but under ten times. The J gene is TRBJ2-7, the V gene TRBV19; D tentatively reads TRBD1 or TRBD2 (5 bases each). V was clipped by 8 bases and J by 4 bases, with 21 bases between them. Germline V gives CDR1 LNHDA, CDR2 SQIVND (reference sequence). This CDR3 has 15 amino acids. The CDR3 reads CASSIAGAAMYEQYF. DNA for the CDR3: TGTGCCAGTTCGATCGCCGGGGCAGCAATGTACGAGCAGTACTTC. The full variable domain, with the rest looked up from reference TRBV19 and TRBJ2-7, is DGGITQSPKYLFRKEGQNVTLSCEQNLNHDAMYWYRQDPGQGLRLIYYSQIVNDFQKGDIAEGYSVSREKKESFPLTVTSAQKNPTAFYLCASSIAGAAMYEQYFGPGTRLTVT.

The sample holds a few counts of this clonotype. The rearrangement links TRBV7-2 to TRBJ2-5; no clear D. The CDR3 covers 14 residues. Trimming pared 1 base from V and 3 bases from J, leaving 9 bases between. Germline V gene sequence: CDR1 SGHTA, CDR2 FQGNSA. CDR3 nucleotides: TGTGCCAGCAGCTTAGTGAGGCTAAAAGAGACCCAGTACTTC. It yields the protein CASSLVRLKETQYF.

This chain uses TRBV11-1 with TRBJ2-1, with 7 bases that match TRBD2. The CDR3 sequence is 15 residues long. V gave up 2 bases and J gave up 10 bases; unmatched junction bases: 11. Germline-derived CDR1 and CDR2 are SGHAT and FQDESV (reference sequence). DNA for the CDR3: TGTGCCAGCAGCTTACAGAGCGGGAAGGGTGGGGAGCAGTTCTTC. It yields the protein CASSLQSGKGGEQFF.

In regard to this clonotype: The junction and the germline gene differ at one end; a read error may be behind it. V is TRBV25-1 and J is TRBJ2-7; 8 nucleotides align to TRBD1. There are 15 residues in the CDR3. Germline CDR1 and CDR2: MGHDK and SYGVNS. DNA of the CDR3: TGTGCCAGCAGTGGTCGGACAGGGAACACCGGGGAGCTGTACTTC. Translating it yields CASSGRTGNTGELYF.

Concerning this clonotype itself: This may stem from a read error, because a much larger clone lies one nucleotide away. The J gene is TRBJ1-2, the V gene TRBV28; 7 bases are a match to TRBD1. Trimming took 6 bases from V and 0 from J; bases not matched to a gene: 7. Germline V gene lookup returns CDR1 MDHEN and CDR2 SYDVKM. This CDR3 has 15 residues. The CDR3 region is CASSPGTASNYGYTF. The CDR3 DNA is TGTGCCAGCAGCCCCGGGACAGCGTCTAACTATGGCTACACCTTC.

As regards this clonotype: This clone may be a read error of a much larger clone one base away. The chain recombines TRBV6-1 with TRBJ1-2, with TRBD1 as a possible D gene (5 bases). The length of the CDR3 is 14 residues. Per the germline V gene, CDR1 is MNHNS and CDR2 is SASEGT. CDR3 DNA: TGTGCCAGCAGTCGGGGCGTAGGAGACTATGGCTGCACCTTC. The encoded protein is CASSRGVGDYGCTF.

Concerning this clonotype: An end of the junction differs from the germline gene, which may be a read error. The rearrangement uses TRBV10-3 and TRBJ1-6; D is ambiguous. Looked up from germline, CDR1 is ENHRY and CDR2 is SYGVKD. The CDR3 has 17 residues. The CDR3 loop reads CASSYVGESSYDSPLHF. The CDR3 coding sequence is TGTGCCAGCAGTTACGTGGGAGAGAGCTCCTATGATTCACCCCTCCACTTT.

This clonotype was counted at least ten times. V is TRBV5-1 and J is TRBJ1-2; D might be TRBD1 (6 bases). Deletions cut 5 bases from V and 3 bases from J, with 14 bases between. The CDR3 has 14 amino acids. Germline values: CDR1 SGHRS, CDR2 YFSETQ. The CDR3 is CASREDSVDYGYTF. CDR3 sequence (DNA): TGCGCCAGCAGGGAGGACAGTGTTGACTATGGCTACACCTTC.

This sequence joins TRBV15 and TRBJ1-2; D unresolved. V was pared by 3 bases and J by 4 bases, with 21 bases between. This CDR3 spans 17 amino acids. Germline V CDR1 and CDR2: LNHNV, YYDKDF (reference sequence). As DNA, the CDR3 is TGTGCCACCAGCAGCCAACCTCTGGGGAATCGTGCCTATGGCTACACCTTC. Protein sequence: CATSSQPLGNRAYGYTF.

The chain has TRBV6-5 and TRBJ2-7; D remains unclear. The germline V gene encodes CDR1 MNHEY and CDR2 SVGAGI. The V gene lost 0 bases and the J gene lost 0 bases, with 9 bases spanning the gap. The CDR3 has 15 residues. CDR3 nucleotide sequence: TGTGCCAGCAGTTACTCGGCCCTAAGCTCCTACGAGCAGTACTTC. This codes for CASSYSALSSYEQYF.

This clonotype was found many times. The gene calls are TRBV29-1 and TRBJ1-2; 11 bases match TRBD1. Germline V gene sequence: CDR1 SQVTM, CDR2 ANQGSEA. V shed 3 bases, J shed 6 bases, and the junction held 3 bases outside the gene matches. CDR3 size: 13 residues. The CDR3 DNA reads TGCAGCGTTGACCCGGACAGGGGGCATGGCTACACCTTC. Translating gives CSVDPDRGHGYTF.

The V gene is TRBV11-3, the J gene TRBJ2-7, with a possible D match to TRBD1 (6 bases). V lost 5 bases, J lost 2 bases, and 13 bases lay in between. Germline V lookup: CDR1 SGHNT, CDR2 YENEEA. The CDR3 is made up of 14 amino acids. This CDR3 reads CASSTRQEPYEQYF. CDR3 nucleotides: TGTGCCAGCAGCACCCGACAGGAGCCCTACGAGCAGTACTTC.

This clonotype was picked up many times. The V gene is TRBV5-1, the J gene TRBJ2-7, with TRBD2 matching over 8 bases. V shed 0 bases and J 3 bases; nucleotides not matched to a gene: 5. The germline CDR1 and CDR2 sequences are SGHRS and YFSETQ. CDR3 size: 15 residues. The CDR3 loop is CASSLAGLADYEQYF. The CDR3, as DNA: TGCGCCAGCAGCTTGGCCGGACTAGCTGACTACGAGCAGTACTTC.